Below, 17 T cell receptor beta chains from the same sample are listed, as sequenced in a study of early T cells in non-severe SARS-CoV-2 infection. One entry per CDR3 protein, called by TCRdb with MiXCR from the 5' RACE reads. The sample carries about 27,000 distinct CDR3 sequences, 5% to 6.5% recorded once. Sequencing was done on a sample of whole blood. These receptors came from an adult who was a healthcare worker with PCR-confirmed SARS-CoV-2 infection or an uninfected control (not recorded which).

The rearrangement uses TRBV18 and TRBJ2-3; perhaps TRBD2 as D (5 bases). The V end lost 4 bases, the J end lost 4 bases, and 12 bases lay between the germline ends. The CDR3 runs to 14 residues. Per the germline V gene, CDR1 is KGHSH and CDR2 is LQKENI. Here the CDR3 DNA reads TGTGCCAGCTCACTTCTTAGCGACTCAGATACGCAGTATTTT. Translation gives CASSLLSDSDTQYF.

V gene TRBV6-1 combines with J gene TRBJ1-2, with unresolved D. Germline V gene lookup returns CDR1 MNHNS and CDR2 SASEGT. Trimming left V 2 bases short and J 4 bases short, with 11 bases between. The CDR3 consists of 14 residues. The CDR3 sequence: CASSERAGAYGYTF. As DNA, the CDR3 is TGTGCCAGCAGTGAACGGGCAGGAGCCTATGGCTACACCTTC.

This clonotype was observed at least ten times. The V gene is TRBV7-9, the J gene TRBJ2-5; D is perhaps TRBD2 (5 bases). Trimming removed 0 bases at V and 6 bases at J, with 11 bases between. Germline V CDR1 and CDR2: SEHNR, FQNEAQ (reference sequence). This CDR3 has 14 amino acids. Here the CDR3 DNA reads TGTGCCAGCAGCTTAGCTCCTAGCAACCAGACCCAGTACTTC. Its protein product is CASSLAPSNQTQYF.

The table lists this clonotype with a few counts. The chain has TRBV2 and TRBJ2-2, with D maybe TRBD2 (6 bases). V dropped 6 bases and J dropped 4 bases, with 15 bases sitting between them. This CDR3 has 15 residues. Germline CDR1 and CDR2: SNHLY and FYNNEI. CDR3 coding DNA: TGTGCCAGCAGGCTGGGGGAGGCGTTCACCGGGGAGCTGTTTTTT. Protein: CASRLGEAFTGELFF.

Many counts were recorded for this clonotype. The chain combines TRBV5-6 with TRBJ2-5; tentatively, D is TRBD1 (6 bases). The CDR3 runs 15 residues. Trimming took 3 bases from V and 0 from J, leaving 12 bases between them. Germline assignment: CDR1 SGHDT and CDR2 YYEEEE. This CDR3 is CASSSGQTYQETQYF. DNA for the CDR3: TGTGCCAGCAGCTCCGGACAGACTTACCAAGAGACCCAGTACTTC.

As DNA, the CDR3 is TGTGCCACCAGAAGGGATAGCTTCGGGGAGCTGTTTTTT. Protein: CATRRDSFGELFF. The chain carries TRBV24-1 and TRBJ2-2; no definite D call. This CDR3 has 13 residues. V shed 7 bases and J shed 7 bases, with 12 bases lying between them. Germline V CDR1 and CDR2: KGHDR, SFDVKD.

Regarding this clonotype: A junction boundary mismatches the germline segment, possibly from a read error. The chain combines TRBV4-3 with TRBJ2-3; 10 bases agree with TRBD2. This CDR3 is built from 12 residues. The V gene's germline CDR1 is LGHNA and CDR2 YSLEER. The CDR3 spells CASSDITSGTQF. The CDR3 bases are TGCGCCAGCAGCGATATTACTAGCGGGACGCAGTTT.

This clonotype appeared many times. This chain links TRBV7-6 with TRBJ2-7; 8 bases fit TRBD1. This CDR3 comprises 18 residues. The V gene end was trimmed by 2 bases and the J gene end by 1 base; junction bases not matched to a gene: 13. CDR1 SGHVS and CDR2 FNYEAQ come from the germline V gene. The CDR3 region is CASSLSPSTGGRSYEQYF. CDR3 DNA sequence: TGTGCCAGCAGCTTATCACCATCAACAGGGGGGAGGTCCTACGAGCAGTACTTC.

This clonotype came up a few times. The V gene is TRBV7-9, the J gene TRBJ2-1; a weak D match, TRBD2 (5 bases). The V gene lost 8 bases and the J gene lost 2 bases, with 16 bases spanning the gap. Per germline, CDR1 SEHNR and CDR2 FQNEAQ (reference sequence). The CDR3 has 15 amino acids. CDR3 amino acids: CASRPLRGPYNEQFF. The CDR3, as DNA: TGTGCCAGCCGGCCATTACGAGGGCCCTACAATGAGCAGTTCTTC.

This clonotype occurred many times. The chain has TRBV29-1 and TRBJ2-7; TRBD2 matches 11 bases. CDR3 length equals 15 residues. Germline V CDR1 and CDR2: SQVTM, ANQGSEA. V lost 1 base and J lost 1; bases outside the gene matches: 3. The DNA of the CDR3 is TGCAGCGTTGAAGCGTCTAGCGGGAGGTCCTACGAGCAGTACTTC. It encodes CSVEASSGRSYEQYF.

This clonotype is termed medium-sized (0.01 to 0.1%). The V and J genes are TRBV4-2 and TRBJ2-3; D is perhaps TRBD2 (5 bases). The CDR3 sequence is 15 residues long. The V end was cut by 0 bases, the J end by 4 bases, with 11 bases between. CDR1 is LGHNA, CDR2 YNFKEQ, per germline. CDR3 sequence: CASSQDRGRADTQYF. The DNA for the CDR3 is TGTGCCAGCAGCCAAGATCGAGGGAGAGCAGATACGCAGTATTTT.

The chain is built from TRBV28 and TRBJ2-2; D uncertain. This CDR3 has 12 amino acids. The V end was cut by 5 bases, the J end by 6 bases, with 7 bases between. Germline V CDR1 and CDR2: MDHEN, SYDVKM. The CDR3 nucleotides read TGTGCCAGCAGTCCCCTGTCCGGGGAGCTGTTTTTT. It translates to CASSPLSGELFF.

This clonotype was recorded at least ten times. The chain is built from TRBV7-2 and TRBJ2-1, with TRBD2 matching 9 bases. The J segment lost 0 bases and the V segment lost 7 bases, leaving 7 bases of the junction unmatched. The CDR3 contains 16 residues. From germline, CDR1 is SGHTA and CDR2 FQGNSA. CDR3 protein: CASTPSGASSYNEQFF. In DNA form, the CDR3 reads TGTGCCAGCACCCCTAGCGGGGCGAGCTCCTACAATGAGCAGTTCTTC.

This chain links TRBV5-6 with TRBJ2-3; 10 nucleotides match TRBD1. V gave up 3 bases and J gave up 5 bases; unmatched junction bases: 6. The CDR3 length is 15 residues. Germline V gene data show CDR1 as SGHDT and CDR2 as YYEEEE. The CDR3 is CASSWPGQGQDTQYF. CDR3 coding DNA: TGTGCCAGCAGCTGGCCGGGACAGGGGCAAGATACGCAGTATTTT. Filled out from reference TRBV5-6 and TRBJ2-3, the complete variable domain reads DAGVTQSPTHLIKTRGQQVTLRCSPKSGHDTVSWYQQALGQGPQFIFQYYEEEERQRGNFPDRFSGHQFPNYSSELNVNALLLGDSALYLCASSWPGQGQDTQYFGPGTRLTVL.

At least ten counts were recorded for this clonotype. The V call is TRBV6-2 or TRBV6-3, the J call TRBJ2-1, with 8 bases matching TRBD2. J was trimmed by 5 bases and V by 1 base; bases with no gene match: 4. CDR3 length: 15 residues. CDR1 is MNHEY and CDR2 is SVGEGT in the germline V gene. CDR3 DNA: TGTGCCAGCAGTTACTTTCTAGCGGGTAACAATGAGCAGTTCTTC. Translating gives CASSYFLAGNNEQFF.

This clonotype appeared many times. The V gene is TRBV10-3, the J gene TRBJ1-6; unclear D gene. Germline CDR1 and CDR2: ENHRY and SYGVKD. The length of the CDR3 is 13 residues. Trimming cost V 4 bases and J 6 bases, with 7 bases left between them. The CDR3 region is CAISADRNSPLHF. The CDR3 bases are TGTGCCATCAGTGCGGATCGTAATTCACCCCTCCACTTT.

The sample holds many counts of this clonotype. The gene calls are TRBV28 and TRBJ2-7; weak D call: TRBD1 (6 bases). The CDR3 loop spans 13 amino acids. Deletions cut 4 bases from V and 7 bases from J, with 14 bases between. Germline lookup yields CDR1 MDHEN and CDR2 SYDVKM. The chain's CDR3 is CASSSTGVGEQYF. CDR3 nucleotides: TGTGCCAGCAGTTCGACAGGAGTAGGGGAGCAGTACTTC.